This T cell receptor (beta chain) was profiled in a study of blood T cell repertoires in COVID-19. Whole-study context: Some COVID-19 samples were acute and others convalescent; all came from the United States, Italy and Spain. PBMCs, B-cell-depleted T cells, or T cells provided the cDNA or gDNA that made up the material.

Original processing notes: Estimation of nucleated cell counts was performed using reference gene primer amplification. Some clones are missing from TCRdb's copy, which holds only in-frame ones; the method was immunoSEQ multiplex PCR. Clone size and V and J calls were adopted from that table, with D and trimming inferred from the DNA. Among 150,000 to 200,000 clones listed, more than 75% were seen once. The CDR3 totals 15 residues. From germline, CDR1 is SSHAT and CDR2 FNYEAQ (reference sequence). Trimming cost V 3 bases and J 1 base; bases outside gene matches: 2. The chain recombines TRBV7-7 with TRBJ2-3, with 9 bases aligning to TRBD1. Source material: peripheral blood. The receptor comes from a man aged 65 to 79 with acute or convalescent COVID-19. CDR3 nucleotide sequence: TGTGCCAGCAGCTTGACAGGGGGGGGCACAGATACGCAGTATTTT. Protein product: CASSLTGGGTDTQYF.